This is a list of T cell receptor beta chains from one sample in a study of cytomegalovirus exposure and HLA in healthy donors. Produced via immunoSEQ multiplex PCR; TCRdb's table is partial and in-frame only. The table lists 190,000 or so clones, roughly four fifths of them singletons, with 1.5% to 2% in the top ten. Sequenced sample: PBMCs. The receptors were sampled from a man between 45 and 60 years old in good health and CMV-seronegative. Each CDR3 is given with its conserved first and last residue. A D gene is named only where the DNA matches it firmly. Rows may omit the clone size; those that give it use once, few, many or a size class.

abundance	v_gene	j_gene	d_gene	CDR3nt	CDR3aa
.	TRBV28	TRBJ1-3	TRBD1	TGTGCCAGCAGTTCCCGGGACAGTCTCTCTGGAAACACCATATATTTT	CASSSRDSLSGNTIYF
.	TRBV19	TRBJ1-2	.	TGTGCCAGTAGTATTAATACGGCAGGGAATCGAGGTGGCTACACCTTC	CASSINTAGNRGGYTF
.	TRBV9	TRBJ1-2	TRBD1	TGTGCCAGCAGCTCCGGACAGGCCGGGTTTCGGGGCTACACCTTC	CASSSGQAGFRGYTF
.	TRBV4-3	TRBJ1-5	TRBD1	TGCGCCAGCAGCGAAACAGGGGGGAATCAGCCCCAGCATTTT	CASSETGGNQPQHF
.	TRBV9	TRBJ2-1	TRBD2	TGTGCCAGCAGCGTAGATCTCTTAGCGGGAGGGTACAATGAGCAGTTCTTC	CASSVDLLAGGYNEQFF
.	TRBV6-4	TRBJ2-1	.	TGTGCCAGCAGTGACCCCGCTCTAGGGGATGAGCAGTTCTTC	CASSDPALGDEQFF
few	TRBV7-6	TRBJ2-3	TRBD2	TGTGCCAGCAGCCCCAGAGGCGGGGGGGGCCGAAAGACAGATACGCAGTATTTT	CASSPRGGGGRKTDTQYF
.	TRBV5-8	TRBJ1-5	TRBD1	TGTGCCAGCACAAGACAGGGGTATAGCAATCAGCCCCAGCATTTT	CASTRQGYSNQPQHF
.	TRBV30	TRBJ1-1	.	TGTGCCTGGAGGGCAAGCGGGGGTACAGGGTTCCCTGAAGCTTTCTTT	CAWRASGGTGFPEAFF
few	TRBV7-8	TRBJ1-2	.	TGTGCCAGCAGCCCTCAGGGTTCCCTTTTCTATGGCTACACCTTC	CASSPQGSLFYGYTF
few	TRBV6-5	TRBJ1-2	.	TGTGCCAGCGGTAAAGAGGGTAAAGCCTATGGCTACACCTTC	CASGKEGKAYGYTF
few	TRBV5-5	TRBJ2-7	.	TGTGCCAGCAGCCCTTCGGAGTACGAGCAGTACTTC	CASSPSEYEQYF
.	TRBV6-5	TRBJ2-7	.	TGTGCCAGCAGTTACTCGGGGGGTGGCTCCTACGAGCAGTACTTC	CASSYSGGGSYEQYF
once	TRBV19	TRBJ2-7	TRBD1	TGTGCCAGTAGTTCGACAGGGACCACCTCCTACGAGCAGTACTTC	CASSSTGTTSYEQYF
few	TRBV4-3	TRBJ1-3	.	TGCGCCAGCTGCAAGCAGGGTCATTCAGACACCATATATTTT	CASCKQGHSDTIYF
few	TRBV7-6	TRBJ2-7	TRBD1	TGTGCCAGCAGCTCGAGACAGGGATTAAACGAGCAGTACTTC	CASSSRQGLNEQYF
.	TRBV7-2	TRBJ1-1	.	TGTGCCAGCAGCTTTACGCGGGGGGACACTGAAGCTTTCTTT	CASSFTRGDTEAFF
.	TRBV10-3	TRBJ2-1	TRBD2	TGTGCCATGAGTCTAGCGGGGCAAGCCAATGAGCAGTTCTTC	CAMSLAGQANEQFF
.	TRBV5-1	TRBJ1-1	.	TGCGCCAGCAGCTTGGATCAAGGGACTTTTACAGCTGAAGCTTTCTTT	CASSLDQGTFTAEAFF
.	TRBV9	TRBJ1-1	.	TGTGCCAGCAGCGCGGGAGAGGTGAACACTGAAGCTTTCTTT	CASSAGEVNTEAFF
.	TRBV30	TRBJ1-1	.	TGTGCCTGGAGTCGCGGGAGGACTGAAGCTTTCTTT	CAWSRGRTEAFF
.	TRBV13	TRBJ2-1	.	TGTGCCAGCAGCTTTGGGAACAGGGTGAGAAGTGAGCAGTTCTTC	CASSFGNRVRSEQFF
.	TRBV29-1	TRBJ2-3	TRBD1	TGCAGCGTTGAAAGGGGGCCGCGCACAGATACGCAGTATTTT	CSVERGPRTDTQYF
.	TRBV7-9	TRBJ2-5	.	TGTGCCAGCAGCTTAGGTCTAGAGACCCAGTACTTC	CASSLGLETQYF
.	TRBV10-3	TRBJ1-5	.	TGTGCCATCAGTGAGTCCGGAGGGGCGCAGCCCCAGCATTTT	CAISESGGAQPQHF
.	TRBV6-1	TRBJ2-3	TRBD1	TGTGCCAGCAGTGTGGACAGGGCGACAGATACGCAGTATTTT	CASSVDRATDTQYF
.	TRBV11-1	TRBJ2-5	.	TGTGCCAGCAGCCCGGGACTTTGGGAGACCCAGTACTTC	CASSPGLWETQYF
.	TRBV18	TRBJ2-3	TRBD2	TGTGCCAGCTCAAGACTAGCGGGGCCAAGCACAGATACGCAGTATTTT	CASSRLAGPSTDTQYF
once	TRBV28	TRBJ1-5	.	TGTGCCAGCAGTTACGGGGGGAATCAGCCCCAGCATTTT	CASSYGGNQPQHF
once	TRBV6-1	TRBJ1-1	.	TGTGCCAGCAGTGAACGGGGATCTGAAGCTTTCTTT	CASSERGSEAFF
.	TRBV28	TRBJ1-4	TRBD1	TGTGCCAGCAGATGGACAGGGAGAGATGAAAAACTGTTTTTT	CASRWTGRDEKLFF
.	TRBV21-1	TRBJ2-3	.	TGTGCCAGCAGCAAAGAATGGGGCCGACAGGGTCCCACAGATACGCAGTATTTT	CASSKEWGRQGPTDTQYF
.	TRBV28	TRBJ2-7	TRBD1	TGTGCCAGCATCCCGGGACAGGGGGGAAGAAGCGGGGTCTACGAGCAGTACTTC	CASIPGQGGRSGVYEQYF
.	TRBV11-3	TRBJ2-1	TRBD1	TGTGCCAGCAGCTCATCCGGGACAGGGTCCTACAATGAGCAGTTCTTC	CASSSSGTGSYNEQFF
.	TRBV6-5	TRBJ2-7	TRBD2	TGTGCCAGCAGTTACTCGGTGGCGGGAGGGAAATACGAGCAGTACTTC	CASSYSVAGGKYEQYF
.	TRBV28	TRBJ1-5	.	TGTGCCAGCAGTGGGGAGGGAGGAAGCAATCAGCCCCAGCATTTT	CASSGEGGSNQPQHF
.	TRBV28	TRBJ2-7	TRBD2	TGTGCCAGCAGTACTAGCGGGCGGAGATACGAGCAGTACTTC	CASSTSGRRYEQYF
.	TRBV2	TRBJ2-7	TRBD1	TGTGCCGGAGCCCTGGGACAGATCTACGAGCAGTACTTC	CAGALGQIYEQYF
.	TRBV6-1	TRBJ2-1	.	TGTGCCAGCAGTGAAAGCGCCCCCCAGTTCTTC	CASSESAPQFF
.	TRBV20-1	TRBJ2-1	.	TGCAGTGCTATCGACAGGCCCGAGCAGTTCTTC	CSAIDRPEQFF
.	TRBV5-1	TRBJ2-3	.	TGCGCCAGCAGCTTCCTCGGGGGGCTCGGCACAGATACGCAGTATTTT	CASSFLGGLGTDTQYF
.	TRBV5-4	TRBJ1-4	.	TGTGCCAGCAGCAGGCGGGGGGCAACTAATGAAAAACTGTTTTTT	CASSRRGATNEKLFF
.	TRBV5-4	TRBJ2-7	.	TGTGCCAGCAGCTTGGAGGGGTATGTTGGCGAGCAGTACTTC	CASSLEGYVGEQYF
.	TRBV5-1	TRBJ1-1	TRBD1	TGCGCCAGCAGCTTGCTGGGACAGGGGGCAGGAGGAACTGAAGCTTTCTTT	CASSLLGQGAGGTEAFF
.	TRBV18	TRBJ2-1	.	TGTGCCAGCTCACCCTACCGATCAGGGAATGAGCAGTTCTTC	CASSPYRSGNEQFF
.	TRBV7-2	TRBJ2-1	TRBD2	TGTGCCAGCAGCCGAGTCCTACTAGCGGGGGGCTCCTACAATGAGCAGTTCTTC	CASSRVLLAGGSYNEQFF
.	TRBV28	TRBJ2-5	.	TGTGCCAGCAGGCCCCCTAAGTGGGGCACGAGGACCCAGTACTTC	CASRPPKWGTRTQYF
.	TRBV7-2	TRBJ2-2	.	TGTGCCAGCAGCTCTCACACCGGGGAGCTGTTTTTT	CASSSHTGELFF
once	TRBV4-3	TRBJ1-6	TRBD1	TGCGCCAGCAGCCAAGATAGGGACAGGGGCTCCTATAATTCACCCCTCCACTTT	CASSQDRDRGSYNSPLHF
.	TRBV4-1	TRBJ2-3	TRBD2	TGCGCCAGCAGCCAGGGGGTAGCGGGAGTGGGCACAGATACGCAGTATTTT	CASSQGVAGVGTDTQYF
.	TRBV6-5	TRBJ1-1	.	TGTGCCAGCAGTTACTTCAGGGGCACTGAAGCTTTCTTT	CASSYFRGTEAFF
.	TRBV7-3	TRBJ2-7	.	TGTGCCAGCAGCTCCACAGGGCACTCCTACGAGCAGTACTTC	CASSSTGHSYEQYF
.	TRBV5-1	TRBJ2-7	.	TGCGCCAGCAGCTTGGCCCAAACCTACGAGCAGTACTTC	CASSLAQTYEQYF
.	TRBV28	TRBJ2-4	.	TGTGCCAGCAGTGTCCCGGGTAGCGGACCCAAAAACATTCAGTACTTC	CASSVPGSGPKNIQYF
.	TRBV5-1	TRBJ2-1	.	TGCGCCAGCAGCTCGCTAGAGGTCAATGAGCAGTTCTTC	CASSSLEVNEQFF
.	TRBV30	TRBJ1-5	.	TGTGCCTGGAGCAAGGGGGTGACGGCGCTTGAGCCCCAGCATTTT	CAWSKGVTALEPQHF
.	TRBV21-1	TRBJ2-7	.	TGTGCCAGCAGGCCGAACCGGGACAGGGGACTCTACGAGCAGTACTTC	CASRPNRDRGLYEQYF
.	TRBV6-5	TRBJ2-7	TRBD1	TGTGCCAGCAGAAGGGGACAGCCCTACGAGCAGTACTTC	CASRRGQPYEQYF
.	TRBV29-1	TRBJ1-5	.	TGCAGCGTTTCGGGGGGGCTTAATCAGCCCCAGCATTTT	CSVSGGLNQPQHF